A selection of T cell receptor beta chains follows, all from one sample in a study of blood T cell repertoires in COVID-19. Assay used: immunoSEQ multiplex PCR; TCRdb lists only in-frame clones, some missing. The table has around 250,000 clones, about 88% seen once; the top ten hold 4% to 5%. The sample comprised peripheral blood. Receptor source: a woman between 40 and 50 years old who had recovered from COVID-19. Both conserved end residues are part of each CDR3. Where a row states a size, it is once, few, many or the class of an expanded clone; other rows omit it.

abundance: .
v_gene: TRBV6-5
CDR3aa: CASRPTGFSNQPQHF

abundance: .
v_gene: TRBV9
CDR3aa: CASSVGTGGAETQYF

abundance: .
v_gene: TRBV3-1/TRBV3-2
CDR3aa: CASSQDLGSGGYNEQFF

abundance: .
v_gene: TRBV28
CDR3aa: CASSPTGVRDYEQYF

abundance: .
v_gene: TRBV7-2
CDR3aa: CASSLNRMGGIVGYTF

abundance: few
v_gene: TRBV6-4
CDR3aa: CASSSVSTGELFF

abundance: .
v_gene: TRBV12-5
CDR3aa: CASGPGLALQWGFF

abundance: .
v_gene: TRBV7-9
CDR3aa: CASSLLETSYNEQFF

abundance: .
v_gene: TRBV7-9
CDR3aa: CASSYHRDEQFF

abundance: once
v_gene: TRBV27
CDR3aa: CASSLGSRNSPLHF